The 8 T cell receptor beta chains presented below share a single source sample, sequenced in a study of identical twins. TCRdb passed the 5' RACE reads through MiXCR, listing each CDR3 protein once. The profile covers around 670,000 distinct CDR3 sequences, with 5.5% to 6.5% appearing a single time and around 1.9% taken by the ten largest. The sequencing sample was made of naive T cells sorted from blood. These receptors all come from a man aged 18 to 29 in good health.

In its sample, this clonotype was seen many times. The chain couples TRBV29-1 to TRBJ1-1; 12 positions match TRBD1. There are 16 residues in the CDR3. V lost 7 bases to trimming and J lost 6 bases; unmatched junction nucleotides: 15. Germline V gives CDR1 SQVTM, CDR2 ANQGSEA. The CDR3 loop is CSAEGGTGGDFAEAFF. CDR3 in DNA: TGCAGCGCAGAGGGGGGGACAGGGGGCGATTTCGCTGAAGCTTTCTTT.

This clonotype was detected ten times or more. In nucleotides, the CDR3 is TGCAGCGTTGAAGTGGCCCCAGATACGCAGTATTTT. Translating gives CSVEVAPDTQYF. J is TRBJ2-3 and V is TRBV29-1; D not certain. The CDR3 has 12 residues. V lost 1 base and J 4 bases, leaving 6 bases between the germline ends. Germline values: CDR1 SQVTM, CDR2 ANQGSEA.

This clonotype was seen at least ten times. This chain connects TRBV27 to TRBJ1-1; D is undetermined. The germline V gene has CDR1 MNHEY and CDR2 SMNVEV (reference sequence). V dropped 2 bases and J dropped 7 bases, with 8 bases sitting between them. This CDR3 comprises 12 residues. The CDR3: CASSLTGSEAFF. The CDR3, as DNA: TGTGCCAGCAGTTTAACGGGTAGTGAAGCTTTCTTT.

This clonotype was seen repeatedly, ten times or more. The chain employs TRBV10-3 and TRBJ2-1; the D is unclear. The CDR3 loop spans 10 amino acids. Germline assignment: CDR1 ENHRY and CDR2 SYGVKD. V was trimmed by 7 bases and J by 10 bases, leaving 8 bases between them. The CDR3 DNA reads TGTGCCATCAATCGAGAAGAGCAGTTCTTC. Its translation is CAINREEQFF.

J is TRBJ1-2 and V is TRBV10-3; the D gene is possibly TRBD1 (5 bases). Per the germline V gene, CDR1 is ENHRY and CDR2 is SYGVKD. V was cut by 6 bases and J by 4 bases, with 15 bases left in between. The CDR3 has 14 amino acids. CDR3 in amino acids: CAIRAGRDSYGYTF. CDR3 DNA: TGTGCCATCAGGGCCGGACGGGACTCCTATGGCTACACCTTC.

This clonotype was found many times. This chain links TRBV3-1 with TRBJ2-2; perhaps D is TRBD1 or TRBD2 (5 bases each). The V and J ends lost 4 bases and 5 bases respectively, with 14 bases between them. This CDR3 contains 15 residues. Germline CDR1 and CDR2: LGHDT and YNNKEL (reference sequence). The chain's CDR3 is CASSPWDGETGELFF. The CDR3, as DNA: TGTGCCAGCAGCCCCTGGGACGGCGAAACCGGGGAGCTGTTTTTT.

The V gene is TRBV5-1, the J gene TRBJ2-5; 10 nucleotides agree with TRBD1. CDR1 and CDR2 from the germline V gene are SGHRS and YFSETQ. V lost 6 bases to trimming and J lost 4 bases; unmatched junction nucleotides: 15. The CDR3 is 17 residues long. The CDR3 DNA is TGCGCCAGCACCATCACCGGGACAGGGGTTTGGGGAGAGACCCAGTACTTC. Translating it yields CASTITGTGVWGETQYF.

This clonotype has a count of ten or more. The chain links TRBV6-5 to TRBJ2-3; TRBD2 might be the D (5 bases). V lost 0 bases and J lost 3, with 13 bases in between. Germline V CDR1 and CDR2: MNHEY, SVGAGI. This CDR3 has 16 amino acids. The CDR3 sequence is CASSYSNGGPTDTQYF. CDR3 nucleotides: TGTGCCAGCAGTTACTCGAACGGAGGCCCAACAGATACGCAGTATTTT.